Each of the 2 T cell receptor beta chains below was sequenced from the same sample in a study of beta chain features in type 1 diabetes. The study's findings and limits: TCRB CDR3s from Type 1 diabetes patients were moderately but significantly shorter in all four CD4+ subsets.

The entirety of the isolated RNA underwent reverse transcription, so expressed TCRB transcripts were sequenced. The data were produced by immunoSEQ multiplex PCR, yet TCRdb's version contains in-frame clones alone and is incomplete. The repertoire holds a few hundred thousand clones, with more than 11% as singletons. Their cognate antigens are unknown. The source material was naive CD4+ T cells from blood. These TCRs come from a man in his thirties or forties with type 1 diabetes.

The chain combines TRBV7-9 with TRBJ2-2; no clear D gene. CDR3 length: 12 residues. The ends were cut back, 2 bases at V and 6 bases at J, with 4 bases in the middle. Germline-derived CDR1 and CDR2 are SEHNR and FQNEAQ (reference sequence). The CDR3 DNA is TGTGCCAGCAGCTTACCCTCCGGGGAGCTGTTTTTT. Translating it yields CASSLPSGELFF.

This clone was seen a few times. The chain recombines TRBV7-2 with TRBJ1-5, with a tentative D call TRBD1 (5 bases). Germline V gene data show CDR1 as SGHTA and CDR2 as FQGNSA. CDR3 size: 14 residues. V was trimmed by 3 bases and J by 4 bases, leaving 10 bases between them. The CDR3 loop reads CASSFRRGNQPQHF. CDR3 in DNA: TGTGCCAGCAGCTTCCGACGGGGGAATCAGCCCCAGCATTTT. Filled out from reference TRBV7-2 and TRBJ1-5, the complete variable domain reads GAGVSQSPSNKVTEKGKDVELRCDPISGHTALYWYRQSLGQGLEFLIYFQGNSAPDKSGLPSDRFSAERTGGSVSTLTIQRTQQEDSAVYLCASSFRRGNQPQHFGDGTRLSIL.